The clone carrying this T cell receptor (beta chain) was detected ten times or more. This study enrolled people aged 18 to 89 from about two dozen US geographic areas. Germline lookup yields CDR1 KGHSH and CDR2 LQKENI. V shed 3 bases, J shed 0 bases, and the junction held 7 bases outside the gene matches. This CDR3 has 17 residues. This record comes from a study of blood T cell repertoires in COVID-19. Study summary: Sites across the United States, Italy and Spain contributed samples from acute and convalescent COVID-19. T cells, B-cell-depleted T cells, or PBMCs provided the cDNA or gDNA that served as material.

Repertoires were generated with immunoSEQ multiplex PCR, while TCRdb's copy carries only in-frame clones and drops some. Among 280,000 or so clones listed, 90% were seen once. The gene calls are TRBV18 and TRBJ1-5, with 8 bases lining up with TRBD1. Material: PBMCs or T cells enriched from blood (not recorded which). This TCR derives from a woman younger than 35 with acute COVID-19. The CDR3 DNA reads TGTGCCAGCTCACCTGGGGACAGGAGAAATAGCAATCAGCCCCAGCATTTT. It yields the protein CASSPGDRRNSNQPQHF.